The following is a T cell receptor beta chain sequence with its context. Sequenced by immunoSEQ multiplex PCR; TCRdb stores in-frame clones only, minus some. This table holds 70,000 or so clones, around 87% found once. This sample is part of a study of blood T cell repertoires in COVID-19. Study-level information: From T cells, B-cell-depleted T cells, or PBMCs came the material, which was cDNA or gDNA.

The material sequenced was peripheral blood. The source is a man between 50 and 59 years old with active COVID-19.

CDR3: CATSETGTGAYEQYF. The CDR3, as DNA: TGTGCCACCAGTGAAACCGGGACAGGGGCCTACGAGCAGTACTTC. V is TRBV24-1 and J is TRBJ2-7; 10 nucleotides match TRBD1. Germline assignment: CDR1 KGHDR and CDR2 SFDVKD. There are 15 residues in the CDR3. The ends lost 4 bases at V and 2 bases at J; junction bases unmatched: 4.